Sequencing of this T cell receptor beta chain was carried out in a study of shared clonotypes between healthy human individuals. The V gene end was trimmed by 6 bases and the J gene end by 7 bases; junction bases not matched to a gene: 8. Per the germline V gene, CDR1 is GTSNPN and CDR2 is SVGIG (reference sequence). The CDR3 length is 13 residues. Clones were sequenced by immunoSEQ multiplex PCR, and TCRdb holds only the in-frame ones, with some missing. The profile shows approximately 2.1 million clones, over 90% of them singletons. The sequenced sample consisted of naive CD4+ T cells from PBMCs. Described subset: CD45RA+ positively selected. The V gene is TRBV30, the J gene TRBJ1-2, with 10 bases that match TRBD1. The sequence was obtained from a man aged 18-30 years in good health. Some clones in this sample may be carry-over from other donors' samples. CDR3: CACSTGGSGGYTF. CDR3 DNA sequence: TGTGCCTGCTCGACAGGGGGCTCGGGTGGCTACACCTTC.